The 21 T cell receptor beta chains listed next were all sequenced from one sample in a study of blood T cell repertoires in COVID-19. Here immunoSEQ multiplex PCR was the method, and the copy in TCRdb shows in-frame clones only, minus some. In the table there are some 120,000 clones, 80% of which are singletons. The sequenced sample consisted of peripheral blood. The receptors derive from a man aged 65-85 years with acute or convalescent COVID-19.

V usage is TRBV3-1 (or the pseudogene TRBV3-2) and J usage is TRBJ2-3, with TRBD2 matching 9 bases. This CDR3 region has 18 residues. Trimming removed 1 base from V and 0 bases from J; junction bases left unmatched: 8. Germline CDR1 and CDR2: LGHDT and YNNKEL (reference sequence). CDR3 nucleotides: TGTGCCAGCAGCCAAGTTTGGGGCGGGGGGGCTAGCACAGATACGCAGTATTTT. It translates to CASSQVWGGGASTDTQYF.

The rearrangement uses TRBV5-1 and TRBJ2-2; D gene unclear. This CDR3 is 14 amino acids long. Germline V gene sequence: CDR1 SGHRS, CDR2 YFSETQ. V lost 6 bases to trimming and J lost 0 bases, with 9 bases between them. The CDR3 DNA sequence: TGCGCCAGCATGTACAATTCGAACACCGGGGAGCTGTTTTTT. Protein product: CASMYNSNTGELFF. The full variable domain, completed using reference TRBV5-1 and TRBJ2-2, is KAGVTQTPRYLIKTRGQQVTLSCSPISGHRSVSWYQQTPGQGLQFLFEYFSETQRNKGNFPGRFSGRQFSNSRSEMNVSTLELGDSALYLCASMYNSNTGELFFGEGSRLTVL.

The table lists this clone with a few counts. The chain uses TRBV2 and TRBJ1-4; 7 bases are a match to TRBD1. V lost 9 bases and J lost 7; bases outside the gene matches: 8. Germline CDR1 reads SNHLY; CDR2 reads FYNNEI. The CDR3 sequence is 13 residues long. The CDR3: CASRRGLFEKLFF. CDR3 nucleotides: TGTGCCAGTCGAAGGGGGCTCTTTGAAAAACTGTTTTTT.

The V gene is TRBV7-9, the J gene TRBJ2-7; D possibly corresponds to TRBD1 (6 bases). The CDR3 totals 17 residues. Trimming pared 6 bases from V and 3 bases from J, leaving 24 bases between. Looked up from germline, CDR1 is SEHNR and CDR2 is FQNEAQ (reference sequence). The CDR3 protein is CASRAPHNQGRNYEQYF. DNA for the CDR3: TGTGCCAGCAGGGCTCCCCATAACCAGGGGCGAAACTACGAGCAGTACTTC.

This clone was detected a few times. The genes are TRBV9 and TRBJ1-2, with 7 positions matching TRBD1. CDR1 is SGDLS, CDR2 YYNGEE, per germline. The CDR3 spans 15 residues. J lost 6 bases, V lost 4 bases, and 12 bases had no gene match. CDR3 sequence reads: CASSQRGGLVDGYTF. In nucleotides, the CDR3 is TGTGCCAGCAGCCAACGAGGGGGCCTAGTGGATGGCTACACCTTC. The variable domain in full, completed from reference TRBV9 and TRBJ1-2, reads DSGVTQTPKHLITATGQRVTLRCSPRSGDLSVYWYQQSLDQGLQFLIQYYNGEERAKGNILERFSAQQFPDLHSELNLSSLELGDSALYFCASSQRGGLVDGYTFGSGTRLTVV.

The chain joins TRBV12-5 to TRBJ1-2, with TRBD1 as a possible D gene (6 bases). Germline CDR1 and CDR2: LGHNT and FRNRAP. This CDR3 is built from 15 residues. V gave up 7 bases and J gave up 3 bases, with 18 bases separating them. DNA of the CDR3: TGTGCTAGTGCCCCCCATCCCCCAGGGGACTATGGCTACACCTTC. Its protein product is CASAPHPPGDYGYTF.

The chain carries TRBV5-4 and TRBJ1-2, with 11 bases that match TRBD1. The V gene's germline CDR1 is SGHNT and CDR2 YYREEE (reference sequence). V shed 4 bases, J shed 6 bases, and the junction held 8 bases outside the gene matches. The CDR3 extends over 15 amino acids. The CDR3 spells CASSPPGQGVDGYTF. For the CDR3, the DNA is TGTGCCAGCAGCCCGCCGGGACAGGGGGTAGATGGCTACACCTTC.

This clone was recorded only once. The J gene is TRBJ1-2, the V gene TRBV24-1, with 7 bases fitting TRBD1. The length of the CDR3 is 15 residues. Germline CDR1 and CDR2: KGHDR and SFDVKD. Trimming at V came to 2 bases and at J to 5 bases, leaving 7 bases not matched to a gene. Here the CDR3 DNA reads TGTGCCACCAGTGATTGGGAACAGGGGCATTATGGCTACACCTTC. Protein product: CATSDWEQGHYGYTF.

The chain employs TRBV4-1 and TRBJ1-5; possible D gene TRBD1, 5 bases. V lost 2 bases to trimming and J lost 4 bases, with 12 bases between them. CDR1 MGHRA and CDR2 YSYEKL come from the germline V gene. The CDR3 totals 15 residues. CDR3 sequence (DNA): TGCGCCAGCAGCCAATTGGGGCAGCCTAATCAGCCCCAGCATTTT. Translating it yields CASSQLGQPNQPQHF.

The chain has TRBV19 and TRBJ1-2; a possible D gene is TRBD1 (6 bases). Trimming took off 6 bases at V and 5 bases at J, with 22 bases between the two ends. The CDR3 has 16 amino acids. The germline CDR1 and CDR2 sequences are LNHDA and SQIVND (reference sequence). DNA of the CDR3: TGTGCCAGTAGCAATCCCTACGGACAGTTAGGATATGGCTACACCTTC. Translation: CASSNPYGQLGYGYTF.

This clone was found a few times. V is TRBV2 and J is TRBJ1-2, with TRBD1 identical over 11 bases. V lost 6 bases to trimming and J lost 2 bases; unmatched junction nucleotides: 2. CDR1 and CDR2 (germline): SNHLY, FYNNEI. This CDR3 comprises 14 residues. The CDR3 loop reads CASSGQGANYGYTF. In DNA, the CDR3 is TGTGCCAGCAGCGGACAGGGGGCCAACTATGGCTACACCTTC.

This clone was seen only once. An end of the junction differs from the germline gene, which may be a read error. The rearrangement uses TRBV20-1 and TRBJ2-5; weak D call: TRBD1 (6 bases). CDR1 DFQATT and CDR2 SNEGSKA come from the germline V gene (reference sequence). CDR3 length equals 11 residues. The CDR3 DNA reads TGCAGTGCTAGAGATGGCGACAGGTTGGACTTC. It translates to CSARDGDRLDF.

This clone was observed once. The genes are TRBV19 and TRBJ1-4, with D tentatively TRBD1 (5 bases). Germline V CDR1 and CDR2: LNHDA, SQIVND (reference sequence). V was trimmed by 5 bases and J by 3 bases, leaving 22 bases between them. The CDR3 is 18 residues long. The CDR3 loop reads CASSPVGFRGVANEKLFF. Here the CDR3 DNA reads TGTGCCAGTAGTCCTGTTGGGTTTCGGGGGGTTGCTAATGAAAAACTGTTTTTT.

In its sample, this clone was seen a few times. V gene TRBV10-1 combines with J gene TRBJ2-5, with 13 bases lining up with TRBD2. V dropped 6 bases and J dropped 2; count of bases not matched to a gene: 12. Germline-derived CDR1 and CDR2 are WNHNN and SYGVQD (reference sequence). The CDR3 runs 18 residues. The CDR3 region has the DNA TGCGCCAGCAGCCAATGGCCCGGACTAGCGGGGGTACAAGAGACCCAGTACTTC. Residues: CASSQWPGLAGVQETQYF.

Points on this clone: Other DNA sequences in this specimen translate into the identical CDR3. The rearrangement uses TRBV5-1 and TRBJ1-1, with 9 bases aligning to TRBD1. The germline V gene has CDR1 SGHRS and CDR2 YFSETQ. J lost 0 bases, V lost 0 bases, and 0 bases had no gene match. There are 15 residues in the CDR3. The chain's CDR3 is CASSLGQGVNTEAFF. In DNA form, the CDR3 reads TGCGCCAGCAGCTTGGGACAGGGGGTGAACACTGAAGCTTTCTTT.

CDR3 sequence reads: CSVVKNGGTDTQYF. The CDR3 nucleotides read TGCAGCGTTGTAAAGAACGGGGGGACAGATACGCAGTATTTT. The chain recombines TRBV29-1 with TRBJ2-3, with 7 bases that match TRBD2. The junction had 7 bases not matched to a gene; V was cut back by 4 bases and J by 3 bases. CDR3 length: 14 amino acids. Germline assignment: CDR1 SQVTM and CDR2 ANQGSEA.

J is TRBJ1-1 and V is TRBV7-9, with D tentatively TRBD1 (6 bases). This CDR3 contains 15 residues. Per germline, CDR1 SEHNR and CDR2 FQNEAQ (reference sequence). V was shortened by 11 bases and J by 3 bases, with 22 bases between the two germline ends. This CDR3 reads CAAGGQGGAHTEAFF. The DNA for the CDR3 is TGTGCCGCGGGGGGGCAGGGAGGGGCCCACACTGAAGCTTTCTTT.

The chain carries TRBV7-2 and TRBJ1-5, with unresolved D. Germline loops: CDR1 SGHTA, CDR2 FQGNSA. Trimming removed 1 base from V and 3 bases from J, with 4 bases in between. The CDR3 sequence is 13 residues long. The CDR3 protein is CASSLEHNQPQHF. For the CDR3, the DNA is TGTGCCAGCAGCTTAGAGCACAATCAGCCCCAGCATTTT.

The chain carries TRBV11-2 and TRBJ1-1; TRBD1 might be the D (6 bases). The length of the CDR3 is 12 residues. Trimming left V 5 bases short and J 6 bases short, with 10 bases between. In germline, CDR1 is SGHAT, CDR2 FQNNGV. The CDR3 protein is CASSPQGPEAFF. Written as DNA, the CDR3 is TGTGCCAGCAGCCCACAGGGCCCTGAAGCTTTCTTT.

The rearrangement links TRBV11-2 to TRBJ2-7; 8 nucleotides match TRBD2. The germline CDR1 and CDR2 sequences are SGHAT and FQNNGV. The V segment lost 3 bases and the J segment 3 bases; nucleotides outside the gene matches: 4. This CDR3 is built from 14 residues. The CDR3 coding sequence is TGTGCCAGCAGCTTCCGGGGGGGCGGCTACGAGCAGTACTTC. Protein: CASSFRGGGYEQYF.

CDR3 loop: CASSEQGNQPQHF. Here the CDR3 DNA reads TGTGCCAGCAGTGAACAGGGAAATCAGCCCCAGCATTTT. The chain employs TRBV2 and TRBJ1-5; a weak D match, TRBD1 (5 bases). The CDR3 spans 13 residues. V was pared by 2 bases and J by 4 bases, with 6 bases between. Germline V gene sequence: CDR1 SNHLY, CDR2 FYNNEI.